This T cell receptor beta chain was profiled in a study of T-cell memory formation after mild COVID-19. Across the study: TCR clusters were largely donor specific. General study results and limits: Pre-infection memory carried some responding clones, suggesting that cross-reactive memory joined. Most CD4+ clones that shrank were in CM and EM, while CD8+ ones turned up in EMRA.

This clonotype is categorized as medium-sized. Its cognate antigen is unknown. The DNA is omitted, as the CDR3 cannot be located on it reliably, and the CDR3 follows TCRdb's listing. Constant-segment-primed 5'RACE gave TCR alpha and TCR beta cDNA libraries with sample barcodes and UMIs. TCRdb redid the calling of the 5' RACE reads with MiXCR, one entry per CDR3 protein. Of 200,000 to 250,000 distinct CDR3 sequences in the sample, over 15% were seen once. The TCR originated in an adult woman who had mild COVID-19 (a few samples of this study predate the infection). Cell type and time point are not known. Sequencing input: PBMCs or a T cell subset sorted from them (not recorded which).

CDR3 residues: CASSQFGQGAYNEQFF. V and J are TRBV3-2 and TRBJ2-1; the D call in the table, TRBD1, was not verified against the DNA. TRBV3-2 is annotated as a pseudogene. Ends included, the CDR3 has 16 residues.